Each of the 29 T cell receptor beta chains below was sequenced from the same sample in a study of OX40 agonist ivuxolimab in advanced cancers. Here immunoSEQ multiplex PCR was the method, and the copy in TCRdb shows in-frame clones only, minus some. The sample shows 79,000 or so clones, about 90% of them seen only once. The sequencing here drew on CD4+ or CD8+ T cells sorted from blood, taken in a trial of the OX40 agonist ivuxolimab. Source of these receptors: an adult with an advanced solid tumor such as melanoma, head and neck, liver or kidney cancer.

This chain connects TRBV11-2 to TRBJ2-7; D may correspond to TRBD1 or TRBD2 (5 bases each). CDR3 length: 11 residues. V lost 3 bases and J lost 11, with 11 bases in between. Germline V gene lookup returns CDR1 SGHAT and CDR2 FQNNGV. Here the CDR3 DNA reads TGTGCCAGCAGCTTGGGGACCGGGAAGTACTTC. Protein: CASSLGTGKYF.

The chain combines TRBV30 with TRBJ1-3; 7 bases match TRBD1. The CDR3 is 15 amino acids. The V gene's germline CDR1 is GTSNPN and CDR2 SVGIG (reference sequence). Trimming cost V 6 bases and J 0 bases; bases outside gene matches: 8. The CDR3 protein is CACLRGGLSGNTIYF. The CDR3 DNA sequence: TGTGCCTGCCTCAGGGGGGGACTCTCTGGAAACACCATATATTTT.

The chain carries TRBV29-1 and TRBJ2-3; TRBD1 or TRBD2 may be the D gene (5 bases each). The CDR3 is made up of 15 amino acids. Germline lookup yields CDR1 SQVTM and CDR2 ANQGSEA. V lost 2 bases, J lost 1 base, and 13 bases lay in between. The CDR3 loop reads CSVEIVQEGTDTQYF. The DNA of the CDR3 is TGCAGCGTTGAAATTGTACAGGAGGGCACAGATACGCAGTATTTT.

V is TRBV5-1 and J is TRBJ1-4, with 9 bases aligning to TRBD1. Germline CDR1 SGHRS, CDR2 YFSETQ. The CDR3 is 15 residues long. V lost 4 bases, J lost 4 bases, and 5 bases stayed unmatched. The chain's CDR3 is CASSPGTGRNEKLFF. The CDR3 DNA sequence: TGCGCCAGCAGCCCCGGGACAGGGCGTAATGAAAAACTGTTTTTT.

The chain joins TRBV6-5 to TRBJ1-4; a weak D match, TRBD1 (5 bases). CDR3 length: 16 amino acids. V was shortened by 4 bases and J by 8 bases, with 20 bases between the two germline ends. Per germline, CDR1 MNHEY and CDR2 SVGAGI. The CDR3 nucleotides are TGTGCCAGCAGTTCTGTAACAGGCCGCGGAGGGGAAAAACTGTTTTTT. Protein product: CASSSVTGRGGEKLFF.

The chain has TRBV20-1 and TRBJ1-1; the D is unclear. V lost 4 bases, J lost 0 bases, and 3 bases lay in between. Germline V gives CDR1 DFQATT, CDR2 SNEGSKA (reference sequence). The CDR3 covers 11 residues. The CDR3 bases are TGCAGTGCTACCGTGAACACTGAAGCTTTCTTT. Residues: CSATVNTEAFF.

V and J are TRBV29-1 and TRBJ2-7; D might be TRBD2 (6 bases). The CDR3 spans 12 residues. The germline CDR1 and CDR2 sequences are SQVTM and ANQGSEA. CDR3 residues: CILAQKTYEQYF. The CDR3 region has the DNA TGCATACTAGCCCAAAAAACCTACGAGCAGTACTTC.

The V call is TRBV11-2, the J call TRBJ2-7, with TRBD2 identical over 7 bases. There are 12 residues in the CDR3. The germline V gene encodes CDR1 SGHAT and CDR2 FQNNGV. V shed 1 base, J shed 7 bases, and the junction held 1 base outside the gene matches. CDR3 in DNA: TGTGCCAGCAGCTTAGTGGGGGGGGAGCAGTACTTC. Translated, it gives CASSLVGGEQYF.

The CDR3 region is CASSLAGTGGNTQYF. CDR3 sequence (DNA): TGCGCCAGCAGCTTAGCCGGGACAGGGGGGAATACGCAGTATTTT. The chain links TRBV5-1 to TRBJ2-3; 11 bases fit TRBD1. This CDR3 region has 15 residues. Germline trimming cut 2 bases from V and 7 bases from J; bases unmatched to any gene: 6. Germline CDR1 reads SGHRS; CDR2 reads YFSETQ.

This chain connects TRBV19 to TRBJ1-2; TRBD1 might be the D (6 bases). The CDR3 extends over 18 amino acids. V was pared by 3 bases and J by 0 bases, with 20 bases between. Germline V gene sequence: CDR1 LNHDA, CDR2 SQIVND (reference sequence). The CDR3 DNA reads TGTGCCAGTAGTATTATACACCTACGGACAGCTTCTAACTATGGCTACACCTTC. As protein: CASSIIHLRTASNYGYTF.

Regarding this clone: An end of the junction differs from the germline gene, which may be a read error. The chain combines TRBV9 with TRBJ2-6; D possibly corresponds to TRBD1 (5 bases). The germline V gene encodes CDR1 SGDLS and CDR2 YYNGEE. The CDR3 contains 16 residues. DNA of the CDR3: TGTGCCAGCAGCGTAGCCCCCCAGCCTGGGGCCAACGTCCCGACTTTC. Protein product: CASSVAPQPGANVPTF.

The chain carries TRBV2 and TRBJ1-4; D call uncertain. Germline V CDR1 and CDR2: SNHLY, FYNNEI. The V gene lost 4 bases and the J gene lost 4 bases, with 7 bases spanning the gap. This CDR3 has 13 residues. CDR3 loop: CASSGVVNEKLFF. The CDR3 region has the DNA TGTGCCAGCAGTGGGGTGGTTAATGAAAAACTGTTTTTT.

This chain links TRBV4-3 with TRBJ1-4; no definite D call. This CDR3 comprises 14 residues. Per the germline V gene, CDR1 is LGHNA and CDR2 is YSLEER. Trimming took off 0 bases at V and 6 bases at J, with 8 bases between the two ends. CDR3 sequence reads: CASSQEGWDEKLFF. The CDR3 DNA is TGCGCCAGCAGCCAAGAGGGTTGGGATGAAAAACTGTTTTTT.

The chain is built from TRBV23-1 and TRBJ2-3; 12 bases agree with TRBD1. TRBV23-1 is an ORF, with its function uncertain. This CDR3 has 17 amino acids. With 4 bases clipped from V and 8 bases from J, the junction kept 13 bases outside the gene matches. DNA for the CDR3: TGCGCCAGCAGTCCCAGGGCGGGACAGGGGGCGCGGGCTACGCAGTATTTT. Translating gives CASSPRAGQGARATQYF.

The chain's CDR3 is CATESTGTEAFF. CDR3 nucleotide sequence: TGTGCCACCGAGTCGACAGGCACTGAAGCTTTCTTT. V and J are TRBV19 and TRBJ1-1, with D perhaps matching TRBD1 (6 bases). The CDR3 covers 12 residues. The V gene lost 10 bases and the J gene lost 4 bases, with 13 bases spanning the gap. Germline V gene sequence: CDR1 LNHDA, CDR2 SQIVND (reference sequence).

The chain combines TRBV15 with TRBJ2-7; possible D gene TRBD1, 6 bases. The CDR3 is 14 residues long. The germline V gene encodes CDR1 LNHNV and CDR2 YYDKDF (reference sequence). The ends were cut back, 2 bases at V and 3 bases at J, with 11 bases in the middle. Here the CDR3 reads CATSRSTGSYEQYF. The CDR3 region has the DNA TGTGCCACCAGCAGATCCACAGGGAGCTACGAGCAGTACTTC.

A few counts support this clone. The gene calls are TRBV18 and TRBJ2-7; TRBD1 agrees at 9 bases. From germline, CDR1 is KGHSH and CDR2 LQKENI. Trimming took 2 bases from V and 6 from J; bases not matched to a gene: 2. The CDR3 spans 13 residues. CDR3 in DNA: TGTGCCAGCTCACCAAGGGACAGGGCCGAGCAGTACTTC. It encodes CASSPRDRAEQYF.

This clone was seen a single time. The V call is TRBV21-1, the J call TRBJ2-7; the table calls TRBD2, which could not be checked here. TRBV21-1 is a known pseudogene. CDR3 length equals 14 residues. In DNA, the CDR3 is TGTGCCAGCCCGAACTGTCGCCCGGGGTACGAGCAGTACTTC. It is translated as CASPNCRPGYEQYF.

The V and J genes are TRBV5-1 and TRBJ2-2; D remains unclear. With 0 bases removed from V and 1 base from J, the gap between germline ends came to 4 bases. In germline, CDR1 is SGHRS, CDR2 YFSETQ. The CDR3 is 14 amino acids. The CDR3 bases are TGCGCCAGCAGCTTGGACCGGAACACCGGGGAGCTGTTTTTT. The encoded protein is CASSLDRNTGELFF.

V usage is TRBV18 and J usage is TRBJ2-5; the D is unclear. V gave up 2 bases and J gave up 3 bases, with 10 bases separating them. The CDR3 spans 14 residues. CDR1 and CDR2 from the germline V gene are KGHSH and LQKENI. The CDR3 is CASSPGGVKETQYF. The CDR3 DNA reads TGTGCCAGCTCACCAGGTGGGGTTAAAGAGACCCAGTACTTC.

The V gene is TRBV5-1, the J gene TRBJ2-3; 7 bases match TRBD1. Trimming at V came to 4 bases and at J to 3 bases, leaving 8 bases not matched to a gene. The CDR3 length is 15 residues. CDR1 is SGHRS and CDR2 is YFSETQ in the germline V gene. The CDR3 sequence is CASSPGQVRTDTQYF. The CDR3 DNA reads as TGCGCCAGCAGCCCCGGACAGGTCAGGACAGATACGCAGTATTTT.

This chain links TRBV2 with TRBJ2-5; D remains ambiguous. Per the germline V gene, CDR1 is SNHLY and CDR2 is FYNNEI. The V end was cut by 6 bases, the J end by 5 bases, with 10 bases between. The CDR3 spans 12 residues. The CDR3: CASRPLQETQYF. The CDR3 DNA reads as TGTGCCAGCAGACCCCTACAGGAGACCCAGTACTTC.

The gene calls are TRBV27 and TRBJ1-2; 8 nucleotides align to TRBD1. The germline V gene has CDR1 MNHEY and CDR2 SMNVEV (reference sequence). The trim removed 6 bases at V and 7 bases at J, leaving 13 bases unmatched. The CDR3 has 15 residues. CDR3 residues: CASSREADRVAGYTF. The CDR3 DNA reads TGTGCCAGCAGCCGCGAGGCGGACAGGGTGGCTGGCTACACCTTC.

This clone came up a few times. The chain uses TRBV6-5 and TRBJ1-5, with D perhaps matching TRBD1 (6 bases). CDR1 is MNHEY and CDR2 is SVGAGI in the germline V gene. Deletions cut 5 bases from V and 6 bases from J, with 17 bases between. The CDR3 length is 15 residues. The CDR3 sequence is CASSPQGRGAQPQHF. In DNA form, the CDR3 reads TGTGCCAGCAGTCCCCAGGGTAGGGGGGCTCAGCCCCAGCATTTT.

The chain recombines TRBV7-2 with TRBJ2-7, with D uncertain. Looked up from germline, CDR1 is SGHTA and CDR2 is FQGNSA. Trimming shortened V by 4 bases and J by 6 bases, and 13 bases separated the two germline ends. The CDR3 is 13 amino acids. DNA for the CDR3: TGTGCCAGCAGCTCGGGCCCCCTCCTCGAGCAGTACTTC. As protein: CASSSGPLLEQYF.

The rearrangement links TRBV29-1 to TRBJ2-7; a weak D match, TRBD2 (6 bases). V dropped 6 bases and J dropped 3 bases, with 15 bases sitting between them. Germline CDR1 SQVTM, CDR2 ANQGSEA. The CDR3 has 13 amino acids. Here the CDR3 reads CSVREDWLYEQYF. The CDR3 DNA is TGCAGCGTCAGGGAGGACTGGCTCTACGAGCAGTACTTC.

V is TRBV2 and J is TRBJ1-3; no clear D. CDR1 and CDR2 from the germline V gene are SNHLY and FYNNEI. The V and J ends lost 0 bases and 0 bases respectively, with 9 bases between them. This CDR3 contains 16 residues. CDR3 sequence (DNA): TGTGCCAGCAGTGAAGCCCCGGTCCACTCTGGAAACACCATATATTTT. It specifies CASSEAPVHSGNTIYF.

J is TRBJ2-7 and V is TRBV7-2; 9 bases agree with TRBD2. This CDR3 spans 14 amino acids. With V trimmed by 5 bases and J by 6 bases, 8 bases remained unmatched. CDR1 and CDR2 (germline): SGHTA, FQGNSA. Written as DNA, the CDR3 is TGTGCCAGCAGCCCCCCAGCGGGAGGAGGCGAGCAGTACTTC. It codes for CASSPPAGGGEQYF.

The rearrangement joins TRBV10-3 to TRBJ2-3; D is possibly TRBD1 (5 bases). Looked up from germline, CDR1 is ENHRY and CDR2 is SYGVKD. Trimming took off 6 bases at V and 5 bases at J, with 18 bases between the two ends. There are 15 residues in the CDR3. CDR3 DNA sequence: TGTGCCATCAGGACCGCGGACACCGCTCGAGATACGCAGTATTTT. As protein: CAIRTADTARDTQYF.